This T cell receptor (beta chain) appears in the sequencing data of a study of blood T cell repertoires in COVID-19. With 1 base removed from V and 2 bases from J, the gap between germline ends came to 8 bases. This CDR3 has 14 amino acids. In germline, CDR1 is SGHRS, CDR2 YFSETQ. Assay used: immunoSEQ multiplex PCR; TCRdb lists only in-frame clones, some missing. The sample yields about 250,000 clones, around 90% seen once. The genes are TRBV5-1 and TRBJ2-3; perhaps TRBD1 as D (6 bases). This sequence originates from a man aged 30 to 39 with COVID-19, enrolled during active disease. Sequencing input: peripheral blood. The DNA for the CDR3 is TGCGCCAGCAGCTTGTCAGGGGCCACAGATACGCAGTATTTT. It codes for CASSLSGATDTQYF.